The clone carrying this T cell receptor beta chain was seen only a few times. What it binds is not known. A much larger clone lies a single base off, so this may be a read error. CDR3 length: 15 amino acids. Germline V lookup: CDR1 SGHRS, CDR2 YFSETQ. TCRdb reanalysed the PCR reads using MiXCR and keeps one entry per CDR3 protein. Among some 590,000 distinct CDR3 sequences, 25% were seen once, and the ten largest hold around 0.78%. This entry comes from a study of molecular identifiers for immune sequencing clone quantification. Findings of the study overall: Highly expanded clone sizes could be underestimated by identical TCR molecules that share a barcode. Spike-in Jurkat TCR RNA from a single cell reportedly registered among 900,000 to 1,000,000 naive cells. Clones carrying above 20 RNA copies accounted for over 99% of effector molecules, under 1% in naive cells.

Libraries for naive CD8 T cells, which were made from around 20,000 to 1,000,000 sorted cells, drew on 10%, 30% or 50% of the RNA. The J gene is TRBJ2-6, the V gene TRBV5-1; a weak D match, TRBD1 (5 bases). The source material was naive CD8+ T cells from blood, with Jurkat cell RNA spiked in. Specified subset: FACS-sorted CD8+CD4-CCR7+CD45RA+ naive T cells. This TCR came from a human donor in good health. Some libraries in this study had Jurkat cell RNA spiked in. The CDR3 is CASNSPSSGANVPTF. The CDR3 nucleotides are TGCGCCAGCAACTCCCCATCCTCTGGGGCCAACGTCCCGACTTTC.